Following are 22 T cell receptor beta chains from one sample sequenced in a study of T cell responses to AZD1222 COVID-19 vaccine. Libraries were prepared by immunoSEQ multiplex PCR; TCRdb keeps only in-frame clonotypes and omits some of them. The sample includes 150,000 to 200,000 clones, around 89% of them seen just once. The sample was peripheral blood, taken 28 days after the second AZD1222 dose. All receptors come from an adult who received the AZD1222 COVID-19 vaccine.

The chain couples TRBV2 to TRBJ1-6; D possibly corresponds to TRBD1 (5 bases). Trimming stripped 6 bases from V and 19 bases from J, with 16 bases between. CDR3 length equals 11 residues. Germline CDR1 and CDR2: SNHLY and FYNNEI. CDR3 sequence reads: CASRRDGTFHF. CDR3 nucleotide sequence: TGTGCCAGCAGGAGGGACGGCACCTTTCACTTT.

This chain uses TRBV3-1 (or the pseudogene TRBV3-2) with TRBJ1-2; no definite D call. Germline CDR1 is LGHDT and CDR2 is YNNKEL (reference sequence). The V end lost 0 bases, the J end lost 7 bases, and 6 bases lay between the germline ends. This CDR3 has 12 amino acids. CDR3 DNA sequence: TGTGCCAGCAGCCAAGAACAGCTTGGCTACACCTTC. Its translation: CASSQEQLGYTF.

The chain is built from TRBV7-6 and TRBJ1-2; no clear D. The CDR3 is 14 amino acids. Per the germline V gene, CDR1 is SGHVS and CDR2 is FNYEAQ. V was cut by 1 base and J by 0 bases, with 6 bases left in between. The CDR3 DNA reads TGTGCCAGCAGCTTAGGGGGTCCTAACTATGGCTACACCTTC. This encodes CASSLGGPNYGYTF.

Written as DNA, the CDR3 is TGTGCCAGCAGCCTCTGGGGGGTAGAGACCCAGTACTTC. This gives the protein CASSLWGVETQYF. The V and J genes are TRBV5-6 and TRBJ2-5; possibly TRBD2 for D (6 bases). V shed 4 bases and J shed 4 bases, with 11 bases lying between them. This CDR3 has 13 amino acids. The V gene's germline CDR1 is SGHDT and CDR2 YYEEEE.

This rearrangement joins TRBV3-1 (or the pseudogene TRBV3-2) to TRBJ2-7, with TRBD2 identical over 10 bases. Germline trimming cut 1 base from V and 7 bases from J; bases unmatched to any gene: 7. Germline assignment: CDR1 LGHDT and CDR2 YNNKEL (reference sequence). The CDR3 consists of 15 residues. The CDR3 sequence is CASSQVSGGPLEQYF. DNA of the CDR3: TGTGCCAGCAGCCAAGTTAGCGGGGGGCCCCTAGAGCAGTACTTC.

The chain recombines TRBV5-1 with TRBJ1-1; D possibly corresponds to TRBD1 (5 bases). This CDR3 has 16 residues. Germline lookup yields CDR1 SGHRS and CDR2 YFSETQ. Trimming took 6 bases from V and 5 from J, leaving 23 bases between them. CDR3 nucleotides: TGCGCCAGCAATTTCGGTGGGGCCTCGGTAAATACTGAAGCTTTCTTT. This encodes CASNFGGASVNTEAFF.

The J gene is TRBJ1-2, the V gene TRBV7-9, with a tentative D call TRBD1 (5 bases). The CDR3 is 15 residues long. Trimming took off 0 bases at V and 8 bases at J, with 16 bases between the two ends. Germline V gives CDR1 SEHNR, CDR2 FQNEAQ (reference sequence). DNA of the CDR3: TGTGCCAGCAGCTTAGCGGAGACAGAAGGCGGCGGCTACACCTTC. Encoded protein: CASSLAETEGGGYTF.

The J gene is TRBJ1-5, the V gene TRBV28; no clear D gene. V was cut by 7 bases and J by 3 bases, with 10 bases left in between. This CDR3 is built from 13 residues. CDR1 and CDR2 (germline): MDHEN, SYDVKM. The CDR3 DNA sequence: TGTGCCAGCATCCGGGCCACCAATCAGCCCCAGCATTTT. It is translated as CASIRATNQPQHF.

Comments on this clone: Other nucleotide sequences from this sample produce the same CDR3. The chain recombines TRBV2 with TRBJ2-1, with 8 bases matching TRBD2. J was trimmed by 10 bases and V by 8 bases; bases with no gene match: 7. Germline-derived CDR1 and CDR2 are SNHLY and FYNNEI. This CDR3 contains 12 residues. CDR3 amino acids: CASQTSGGEQFF. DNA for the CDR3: TGTGCCAGCCAAACTAGCGGCGGAGAGCAGTTCTTC.

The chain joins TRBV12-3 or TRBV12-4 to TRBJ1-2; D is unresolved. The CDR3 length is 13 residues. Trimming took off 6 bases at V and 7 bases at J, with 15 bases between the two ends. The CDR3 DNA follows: TGTGCCAGCAGCGCAACGCCCACTCTTGGCTACACCTTC. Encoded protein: CASSATPTLGYTF.

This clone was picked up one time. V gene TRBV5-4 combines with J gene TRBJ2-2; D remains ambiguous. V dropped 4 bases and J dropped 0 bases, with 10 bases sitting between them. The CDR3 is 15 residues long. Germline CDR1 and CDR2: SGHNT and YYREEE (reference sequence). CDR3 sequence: CASSTTKTNTGELFF. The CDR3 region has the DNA TGTGCCAGCAGCACGACAAAAACGAACACCGGGGAGCTGTTTTTT.

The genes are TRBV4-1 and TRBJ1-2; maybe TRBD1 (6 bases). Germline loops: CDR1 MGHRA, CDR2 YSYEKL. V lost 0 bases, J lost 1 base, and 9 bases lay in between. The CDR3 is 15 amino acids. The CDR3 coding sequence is TGCGCCAGCAGCCAAGACAACAGGGTTAACTATGGCTACACCTTC. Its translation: CASSQDNRVNYGYTF.

Here the CDR3 DNA reads TGTGCCAGCAGCCCAGGGACTGCTGGGGAGCAGTACTTC. Its protein is CASSPGTAGEQYF. The chain is built from TRBV7-3 and TRBJ2-7, with D perhaps matching TRBD2 (6 bases). Germline assignment: CDR1 SGHTA and CDR2 FQGTGA. V was cut by 5 bases and J by 7 bases, with 15 bases left in between. The CDR3 length is 13 residues.

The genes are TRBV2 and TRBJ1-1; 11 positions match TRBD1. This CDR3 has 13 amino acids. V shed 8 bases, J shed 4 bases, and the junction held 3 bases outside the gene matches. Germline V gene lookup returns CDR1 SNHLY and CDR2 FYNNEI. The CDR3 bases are TGTGCCAGCTCGGGACAGGGGGTCACTGAAGCTTTCTTT. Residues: CASSGQGVTEAFF.

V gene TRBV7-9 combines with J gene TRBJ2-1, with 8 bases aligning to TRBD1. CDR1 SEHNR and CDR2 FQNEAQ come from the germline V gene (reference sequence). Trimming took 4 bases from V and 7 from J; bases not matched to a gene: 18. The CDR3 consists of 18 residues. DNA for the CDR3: TGTGCCAGCAGCTCAAGGGACTTCAGGGGGCTTTCGTGGAATGAGCAGTTCTTC. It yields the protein CASSSRDFRGLSWNEQFF.

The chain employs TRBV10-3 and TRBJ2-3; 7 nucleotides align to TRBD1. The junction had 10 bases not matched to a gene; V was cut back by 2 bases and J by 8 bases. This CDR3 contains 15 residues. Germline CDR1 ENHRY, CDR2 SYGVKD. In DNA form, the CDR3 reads TGTGCCATCAGTGAGACGACAGGGAAAGAAGGTACGCAGTATTTT. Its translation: CAISETTGKEGTQYF.

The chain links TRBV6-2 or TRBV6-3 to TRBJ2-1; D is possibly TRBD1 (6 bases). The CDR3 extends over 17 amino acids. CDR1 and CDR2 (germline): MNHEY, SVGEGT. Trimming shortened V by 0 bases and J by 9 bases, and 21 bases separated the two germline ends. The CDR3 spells CASSYSIDRQGMGEQFF. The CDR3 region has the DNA TGTGCCAGCAGTTACTCTATAGACAGGCAGGGTATGGGTGAGCAGTTCTTC.

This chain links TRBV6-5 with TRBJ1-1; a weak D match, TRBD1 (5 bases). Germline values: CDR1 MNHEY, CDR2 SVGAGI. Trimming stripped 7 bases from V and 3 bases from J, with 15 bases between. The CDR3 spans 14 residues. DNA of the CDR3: TGTGCCAGCACCAGCTCGGACATCGACACTGAAGCTTTCTTT. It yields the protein CASTSSDIDTEAFF.

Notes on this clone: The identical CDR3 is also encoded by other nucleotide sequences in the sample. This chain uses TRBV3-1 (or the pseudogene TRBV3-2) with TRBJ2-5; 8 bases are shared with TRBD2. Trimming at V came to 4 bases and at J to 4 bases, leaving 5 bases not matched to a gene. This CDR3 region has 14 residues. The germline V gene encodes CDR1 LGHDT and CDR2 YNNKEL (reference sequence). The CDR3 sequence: CASSLSGGLETQYF. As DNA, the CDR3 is TGTGCCAGCAGCCTTTCGGGGGGGCTAGAGACCCAGTACTTC.

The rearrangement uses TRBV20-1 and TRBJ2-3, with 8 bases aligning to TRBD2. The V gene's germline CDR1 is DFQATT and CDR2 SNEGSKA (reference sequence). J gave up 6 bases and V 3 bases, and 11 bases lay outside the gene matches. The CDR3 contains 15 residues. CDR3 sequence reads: CSASRRVAGYDTQYF. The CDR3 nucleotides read TGCAGTGCTAGTAGGAGGGTAGCGGGGTACGATACGCAGTATTTT.

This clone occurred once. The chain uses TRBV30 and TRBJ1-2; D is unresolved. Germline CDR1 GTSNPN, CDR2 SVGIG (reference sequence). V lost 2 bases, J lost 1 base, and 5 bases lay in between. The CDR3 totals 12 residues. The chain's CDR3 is CAWSSGNYGYTF. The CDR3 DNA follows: TGTGCCTGGAGTTCGGGTAACTATGGCTACACCTTC.

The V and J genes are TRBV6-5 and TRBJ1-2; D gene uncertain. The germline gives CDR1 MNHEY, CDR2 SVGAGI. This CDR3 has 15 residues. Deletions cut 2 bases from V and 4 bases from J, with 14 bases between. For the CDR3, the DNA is TGTGCCAGCAGTTACAGGGAGCGTCGGACCTATGGCTACACCTTC. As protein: CASSYRERRTYGYTF.